This entry describes one T cell receptor (beta chain). These data belong to a study of blood T cell repertoires in COVID-19. For the study at large: Both acute and convalescent COVID-19 samples were obtained from the United States, Italy and Spain. Sources were T cells, B-cell-depleted T cells, or PBMCs; the material itself was cDNA or gDNA.

The method was immunoSEQ multiplex PCR; TCRdb's version includes in-frame clones alone and lacks a portion of them. The sample holds under 65,000 clones; 87% are singletons and the top ten take 20% to 25%. The CDR3 contains 17 residues. Per the germline V gene, CDR1 is SGHVS and CDR2 is FQNEAQ. J was trimmed by 6 bases and V by 6 bases; bases with no gene match: 13. This clonotype was obtained from an elderly woman with COVID-19, enrolled during active disease. Input material: peripheral blood. The V call is TRBV7-8, the J call TRBJ2-1, with TRBD1 matching 11 bases. CDR3 residues: CASRPRGGTGGLNEQFF. CDR3 sequence (DNA): TGTGCCAGCAGACCTAGAGGGGGGACAGGGGGTCTCAATGAGCAGTTCTTC.